This T cell receptor beta chain derives from a study of T-cell reconstitution after alpha-beta-depleted transplantation in children. Trimming shortened V by 5 bases and J by 5 bases, and 16 bases separated the two germline ends. This CDR3 region has 15 residues. Study results and caveats: T-cell numbers and diversity one year post-transplant derived largely from freshly generated T cells.

Preparation of the TCRbeta library involved a method that used unique molecular identifiers. TCRdb used MiXCR to reprocess the PCR reads, holding one entry per CDR3 protein. The profile shows about 260,000 distinct CDR3 sequences, roughly 12% of them singletons. This clonotype has ten or more counts. Antigen: not known. The sequence derives from a male patient aged 2-9 years who had a stem cell transplant for chronic granulomatous disease, so the T cells may come from the graft donor. The genes are TRBV12-3 or TRBV12-4 and TRBJ2-1, with D tentatively TRBD2 (6 bases). Sequences were derived from peripheral blood, sampled 180 days after TCRalphabeta/CD19-depleted stem cell transplant. The CDR3 loop reads CASSVGTSKHNEQFF. The CDR3 nucleotides read TGTGCCAGCAGTGTAGGGACTTCCAAACACAATGAGCAGTTCTTC.